These 27 T cell receptor beta chains were all obtained from the same sample, sequenced in a study of blood T cell repertoires in COVID-19 (dated by TCRdb to 2018 to 2021). Libraries were prepared through the immunoSEQ multiplex PCR assay. Drawn from immuneACCESS, this table holds only the in-frame rearrangements with V and J called that TCRdb kept. Clones are partly lost; checked studies trace under half to an unresolved V gene and leave the rest unexplained. This sample holds 370,000 or so clones; over 65% were observed only once. The ten biggest clones cover around 1% of the sample. The specimen was peripheral blood. Receptors originate from a human donor with acute or convalescent COVID-19. The donor label of this sample is uncertain.

The V gene is TRBV30, the J gene TRBJ2-1; 9 nucleotides agree with TRBD2. V was clipped by 4 bases and J by 4 bases; unmatched bases: 11. CDR1 and CDR2 (germline): GTSNPN, SVGIG (reference sequence). The CDR3 runs 16 residues. CDR3 protein: CAWKGGSGGEYNEQFF. The CDR3 DNA is TGTGCCTGGAAAGGAGGTAGCGGGGGAGAGTACAATGAGCAGTTCTTC. Looking up the rest from reference TRBV30 and TRBJ2-1 gives the full variable domain: SQTIHQWPATLVQPVGSPLSLECTVEGTSNPNLYWYRQAAGRGLQLLFYSVGIGQISSEVPQNLSASRPQDRQFILSSKKLLLSDSGFYLCAWKGGSGGEYNEQFFGPGTRLTVL.

The rearrangement joins TRBV7-2 to TRBJ1-2; 8 bases align to TRBD1. Germline V lookup: CDR1 SGHTA, CDR2 FQGNSA. This CDR3 spans 16 amino acids. Trimming took 3 bases from V and 8 from J; bases not matched to a gene: 14. In nucleotides, the CDR3 is TGTGCCAGCAGCTTGTCCTCCGCCGACAGGGGAAGGGGCTACACCTTC. It specifies CASSLSSADRGRGYTF. The whole variable domain, remainder taken from reference TRBV7-2 and TRBJ1-2, is GAGVSQSPSNKVTEKGKDVELRCDPISGHTALYWYRQSLGQGLEFLIYFQGNSAPDKSGLPSDRFSAERTGGSVSTLTIQRTQQEDSAVYLCASSLSSADRGRGYTFGSGTRLTVV.

This clone appeared a few times. The V call is TRBV10-3, the J call TRBJ2-3, with 9 bases fitting TRBD2. This CDR3 is 14 amino acids long. J lost 1 base, V lost 6 bases, and 2 bases had no gene match. Germline V lookup: CDR1 ENHRY, CDR2 SYGVKD. CDR3 nucleotides: TGTGCCATCAGATCTAGCGGGGGCACAGATACGCAGTATTTT. The encoded protein is CAIRSSGGTDTQYF.

The V call is TRBV2, the J call TRBJ1-1, with a possible D match to TRBD1 (6 bases). V was shortened by 3 bases and J by 7 bases, with 15 bases between the two germline ends. The germline CDR1 and CDR2 sequences are SNHLY and FYNNEI. This CDR3 region has 14 residues. Here the CDR3 reads CASSEINRDNEAFF. DNA of the CDR3: TGTGCCAGCAGTGAGATAAATCGGGACAATGAAGCTTTCTTT.

The table lists this clone with a count of one. The rearrangement links TRBV28 to TRBJ1-5; D is possibly TRBD1 (5 bases). V lost 2 bases and J 2 bases, leaving 10 bases between the germline ends. The CDR3 runs 15 residues. Germline loops: CDR1 MDHEN, CDR2 SYDVKM. The CDR3 sequence: CASSLRGEGNQPQHF. CDR3 sequence (DNA): TGTGCCAGCAGTTTAAGAGGGGAGGGCAATCAGCCCCAGCATTTT.

In this sample, this clone turned up many times. The chain couples TRBV28 to TRBJ2-7; 7 nucleotides agree with TRBD1. Germline trimming cut 6 bases from V and 2 bases from J; bases unmatched to any gene: 10. Germline CDR1 MDHEN, CDR2 SYDVKM. The CDR3 is made up of 15 amino acids. The CDR3 here is CASSGTGVVPYEQYF. CDR3 nucleotides: TGTGCCAGCAGCGGCACAGGGGTCGTACCCTACGAGCAGTACTTC.

The chain combines TRBV19 with TRBJ2-7; no reliable D call. Trimming pared 0 bases from V and 7 bases from J, leaving 7 bases between. From germline, CDR1 is LNHDA and CDR2 SQIVND (reference sequence). This CDR3 contains 12 residues. The CDR3 region has the DNA TGTGCCAGTAGTATAGATCTAGAGGAGCAGTACTTC. Its translation: CASSIDLEEQYF.

This clone was seen only once. The chain employs TRBV7-2 and TRBJ2-5; no firm D call. CDR1 and CDR2 from the germline V gene are SGHTA and FQGNSA. The CDR3 contains 12 residues. V was trimmed by 2 bases and J by 4 bases, leaving 5 bases between them. The CDR3 DNA reads TGTGCCAGCAGCTTAAGCCTAGAGACCCAGTACTTC. Translated, it gives CASSLSLETQYF.

The chain joins TRBV6-5 to TRBJ1-3; D is possibly TRBD1 (5 bases). The CDR3 covers 14 residues. Germline V gene lookup returns CDR1 MNHEY and CDR2 SVGAGI. V lost 2 bases, J lost 2 bases, and 7 bases lay in between. CDR3 DNA: TGTGCCAGCAGTTACGGCAGGGCTGGAAACACCATATATTTT. This translates into CASSYGRAGNTIYF.

The CDR3 region is CATSAGSQPQHF. CDR3 nucleotide sequence: TGTGCCACCTCAGCAGGCAGTCAGCCCCAGCATTTT. The V call is TRBV28, the J call TRBJ1-5, with unresolved D. Germline assignment: CDR1 MDHEN and CDR2 SYDVKM. V lost 10 bases, J lost 6 bases, and 13 bases lay in between. The CDR3 has 12 residues.

The chain carries TRBV7-6 and TRBJ1-4, with a possible D match to TRBD1 (5 bases). CDR3 size: 13 residues. The ends were cut back, 8 bases at V and 6 bases at J, with 13 bases in the middle. Germline V gene lookup returns CDR1 SGHVS and CDR2 FNYEAQ. The CDR3, as DNA: TGTGCCAGCGGACCAGGGCCGCATGAAAAACTGTTTTTT. This gives the protein CASGPGPHEKLFF.

The chain couples TRBV4-2 to TRBJ1-2; D remains unclear. The CDR3 has 16 residues. Germline V lookup: CDR1 LGHNA, CDR2 YNFKEQ. Deletions cut 0 bases from V and 0 bases from J, with 11 bases between. The CDR3 protein is CASSQDSYGANYGYTF. CDR3 coding DNA: TGTGCCAGCAGCCAAGATTCGTACGGAGCTAACTATGGCTACACCTTC.

The chain carries TRBV10-3 and TRBJ1-1, with 9 bases that match TRBD1. Per germline, CDR1 ENHRY and CDR2 SYGVKD. The junction had 22 bases not matched to a gene; V was cut back by 0 bases and J by 11 bases. The CDR3 length is 19 residues. CDR3 DNA: TGTGCCATCAGTGAGTCACAGGGGGCCCGTCGGGGGGAATCAGCAACGGCTTTCTTT. It yields the protein CAISESQGARRGESATAFF.

This chain connects TRBV18 to TRBJ2-7; D is uncertain. CDR1 and CDR2 from the germline V gene are KGHSH and LQKENI. Trimming took 5 bases from V and 2 from J, leaving 13 bases between them. This CDR3 region has 14 residues. In DNA form, the CDR3 reads TGTGCCAGCTCATCAACCCAGCTAGCCTACGAGCAGTACTTC. Translating gives CASSSTQLAYEQYF.

This clone was seen only once. This chain uses TRBV4-2 with TRBJ2-1; possibly TRBD1 for D (6 bases). The germline V and J ends were trimmed by 0 bases and 0 bases, with 9 bases remaining between them. The CDR3 contains 16 residues. CDR1 is LGHNA and CDR2 is YNFKEQ in the germline V gene. CDR3 nucleotides: TGTGCCAGCAGCCAAGATGAACAGGGCTCCTACAATGAGCAGTTCTTC. Amino acids: CASSQDEQGSYNEQFF.

The chain joins TRBV4-2 to TRBJ2-1; TRBD2 matches 7 bases. The junction had 14 bases not matched to a gene; V was cut back by 1 base and J by 5 bases. The germline CDR1 and CDR2 sequences are LGHNA and YNFKEQ. This CDR3 has 18 residues. The CDR3 nucleotides are TGTGCCAGCAGCCAAGGGGGGTGGCGGGAGAAATGGGACAATGAGCAGTTCTTC. Encoded protein: CASSQGGWREKWDNEQFF.

In its sample, this clone was seen a few times. The chain joins TRBV7-8 to TRBJ2-1, with D possibly matching TRBD2 (6 bases). Germline V CDR1 and CDR2: SGHVS, FQNEAQ. The CDR3 has 16 residues. The germline V and J ends were trimmed by 1 base and 7 bases, with 17 bases remaining between them. CDR3: CASSLGSRGGWNEQFF. DNA of the CDR3: TGTGCCAGCAGCTTAGGCTCCCGTGGGGGGTGGAATGAGCAGTTCTTC. Complete variable domain (other parts from reference TRBV7-8 and TRBJ2-1): GAGVSQSPRYKVAKRGQDVALRCDPISGHVSLFWYQQALGQGPEFLTYFQNEAQLDKSGLPSDRFFAERPEGSVSTLKIQRTQQEDSAVYLCASSLGSRGGWNEQFFGPGTRLTVL.

The chain joins TRBV29-1 to TRBJ2-2; D is unclear. The CDR3 is made up of 12 amino acids. Trimming removed 5 bases at V and 6 bases at J, with 10 bases between. Per germline, CDR1 SQVTM and CDR2 ANQGSEA. This chain's CDR3 is CSVSFIAGELFF. CDR3 nucleotides: TGCAGCGTTTCTTTTATCGCCGGGGAGCTGTTTTTT.

The chain has TRBV14 and TRBJ1-1; no clear D gene. This CDR3 is 14 amino acids long. CDR1 and CDR2 (germline): SGHDN, FVKESK. Trimming removed 6 bases at V and 8 bases at J, with 19 bases between. The CDR3 sequence is CASSPGRLASEAFF. The CDR3 DNA follows: TGTGCCAGCAGTCCCGGGAGGCTGGCGTCAGAAGCTTTCTTT.

Only one count was recorded for this clone. The rearrangement joins TRBV3-1 (or the pseudogene TRBV3-2) to TRBJ1-4; D remains unclear. The length of the CDR3 is 15 residues. V lost 2 bases and J lost 4, with 11 bases in between. The germline V gene encodes CDR1 LGHDT and CDR2 YNNKEL (reference sequence). The CDR3 nucleotides are TGTGCCAGCAGCCAACCCGACGGGGTTAATGAAAAACTGTTTTTT. It yields the protein CASSQPDGVNEKLFF.

This rearrangement joins TRBV4-1 to TRBJ1-3; TRBD1 is a possible D gene (5 bases). Germline CDR1 and CDR2: MGHRA and YSYEKL. With 2 bases removed from V and 0 bases from J, the gap between germline ends came to 11 bases. The CDR3 length is 16 residues. CDR3 sequence reads: CASSQMRQSSGNTIYF. In DNA form, the CDR3 reads TGCGCCAGCAGCCAAATGAGACAGTCCTCTGGAAACACCATATATTTT.

The rearrangement uses TRBV19 and TRBJ1-5; D is possibly TRBD1 (6 bases). Trimming took 0 bases from V and 3 from J, leaving 18 bases between them. The V gene's germline CDR1 is LNHDA and CDR2 SQIVND (reference sequence). The CDR3 covers 18 residues. CDR3 sequence reads: CASSIDRGRGTVNQPQHF. CDR3 bases: TGTGCCAGTAGTATAGATCGGGGCAGGGGAACGGTCAATCAGCCCCAGCATTTT. The full variable domain, with the rest looked up from reference TRBV19 and TRBJ1-5, is DGGITQSPKYLFRKEGQNVTLSCEQNLNHDAMYWYRQDPGQGLRLIYYSQIVNDFQKGDIAEGYSVSREKKESFPLTVTSAQKNPTAFYLCASSIDRGRGTVNQPQHFGDGTRLSIL.

The chain uses TRBV7-9 and TRBJ1-1, with D possibly TRBD1 on 6 matching bases. The V end lost 5 bases, the J end lost 6 bases, and 13 bases lay between the germline ends. Germline assignment: CDR1 SEHNR and CDR2 FQNEAQ (reference sequence). The CDR3 has 13 amino acids. CDR3 sequence reads: CASSDPGEPEAFF. In nucleotides, the CDR3 is TGTGCCAGCAGCGACCCAGGGGAGCCTGAAGCTTTCTTT.

In its sample, this clone was seen a few times. In DNA form, the CDR3 reads TGTGCCAGCTCACCCACAGCGAACACCGGGGAGCTGTTTTTT. Its translation is CASSPTANTGELFF. The rearrangement joins TRBV18 to TRBJ2-2, with unresolved D. CDR3 length equals 14 residues. Germline-derived CDR1 and CDR2 are KGHSH and LQKENI. Trimming shortened V by 3 bases and J by 0 bases, and 5 bases separated the two germline ends.

CDR3 sequence: CASSPGTGGWGNYEQYF. CDR3 bases: TGTGCCAGTAGCCCCGGGACAGGGGGTTGGGGTAACTACGAGCAGTACTTC. This rearrangement joins TRBV19 to TRBJ2-7, with TRBD1 matching 11 bases. The J segment lost 3 bases and the V segment lost 6 bases, leaving 13 bases of the junction unmatched. Germline CDR1 and CDR2: LNHDA and SQIVND (reference sequence). The length of the CDR3 is 17 residues. Combining the CDR3 with reference TRBV19 and TRBJ2-7 gives the whole variable domain DGGITQSPKYLFRKEGQNVTLSCEQNLNHDAMYWYRQDPGQGLRLIYYSQIVNDFQKGDIAEGYSVSREKKESFPLTVTSAQKNPTAFYLCASSPGTGGWGNYEQYFGPGTRLTVT.

This chain joins TRBV7-9 and TRBJ1-2; TRBD1 matches 11 bases. Germline V CDR1 and CDR2: SEHNR, FQNEAQ (reference sequence). The CDR3 totals 14 residues. Trimming at V came to 5 bases and at J to 6 bases, leaving 5 bases not matched to a gene. The CDR3 coding sequence is TGTGCCAGCAGCCCCGGACAGGGGGCGGATGGCTACACCTTC. Amino acid sequence: CASSPGQGADGYTF. Using reference TRBV7-9 and TRBJ1-2 for the parts outside the CDR3, the full variable domain is DTGVSQNPRHKITKRGQNVTFRCDPISEHNRLYWYRQTLGQGPEFLTYFQNEAQLEKSRLLSDRFSAERPKGSFSTLEIQRTEQGDSAMYLCASSPGQGADGYTFGSGTRLTVV.

This clone was recorded a few times. V is TRBV29-1 and J is TRBJ2-5; the match to TRBD2 covers 9 bases. J was trimmed by 7 bases and V by 2 bases; bases with no gene match: 11. CDR1 is SQVTM and CDR2 is ANQGSEA in the germline V gene. CDR3 length equals 15 residues. The CDR3 DNA reads TGCAGCGTTGAACAGGGGACTAGCACCTCAGGGACCCAGTACTTC. Residues: CSVEQGTSTSGTQYF. The full variable domain, rest sourced from reference TRBV29-1 and TRBJ2-5, is SAVISQKPSRDICQRGTSLTIQCQVDSQVTMMFWYRQQPGQSLTLIATANQGSEATYESGFVIDKFPISRPNLTFSTLTVSNMSPEDSSIYLCSVEQGTSTSGTQYFGPGTRLLVL.